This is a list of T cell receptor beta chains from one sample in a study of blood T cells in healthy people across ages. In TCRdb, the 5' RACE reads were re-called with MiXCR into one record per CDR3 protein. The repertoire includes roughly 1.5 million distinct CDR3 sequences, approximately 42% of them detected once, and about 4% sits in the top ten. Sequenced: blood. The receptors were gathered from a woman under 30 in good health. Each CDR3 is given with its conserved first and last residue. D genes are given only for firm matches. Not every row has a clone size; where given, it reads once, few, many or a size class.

CDR3: CASSLGTADNQPQHF
DNA: TGCGCCAGCAGCTTGGGGACAGCTGACAATCAGCCCCAGCATTTT
D: .
V: TRBV5-1
size: .
J: TRBJ1-5

CDR3: CASSLAGLTLNYGYTF
DNA: TGTGCCAGCAGCTTAGCAGGCCTTACACTTAACTATGGCTACACCTTC
D: .
V: TRBV7-2
size: few
J: TRBJ1-2

CDR3: CASSQNGLSGPQHF
DNA: TGTGCCAGCAGCCAGAACGGTCTGAGCGGGCCCCAGCATTTT
D: .
V: TRBV14
size: .
J: TRBJ1-5

CDR3: CASSYSKIRGRTEAFF
DNA: TGTGCCAGCAGTTACTCAAAGATCAGGGGGCGGACTGAAGCTTTCTTT
D: TRBD1
V: TRBV6-5
size: .
J: TRBJ1-1

CDR3: CASSRKVGQSSYEQYF
DNA: TGCGCCAGCAGTCGAAAAGTAGGTCAGTCATCCTACGAGCAGTACTTC
D: .
V: TRBV4-3
size: few
J: TRBJ2-7

CDR3: CASSPVRTGVTGYTF
DNA: TGTGCCAGTAGTCCCGTCAGGACAGGGGTCACTGGCTACACCTTC
D: TRBD1
V: TRBV19
size: .
J: TRBJ1-2

CDR3: CASSQDNRYTQYF
DNA: TGCGCCAGCAGCCAAGATAACCGATACACGCAGTATTTT
D: .
V: TRBV4-3
size: .
J: TRBJ2-3

CDR3: CAIRSGTGGTEAFF
DNA: TGTGCCATCAGGTCCGGGACAGGGGGCACTGAAGCTTTCTTT
D: TRBD1
V: TRBV10-3
size: once
J: TRBJ1-1

CDR3: CASSFSGALYEQYF
DNA: TGTGCCAGCAGCTTTTCGGGGGCTTTATACGAGCAGTACTTC
D: .
V: TRBV7-2
size: few
J: TRBJ2-7

CDR3: CASELGWEQYF
DNA: TGTGCTAGTGAACTCGGGTGGGAGCAGTACTTC
D: .
V: TRBV12-5
size: few
J: TRBJ2-4

CDR3: CASSTGQGGNQPQHF
DNA: TGTGCCAGCAGCACGGGACAGGGAGGCAATCAGCCCCAGCATTTT
D: TRBD1
V: TRBV27
size: .
J: TRBJ1-5

CDR3: CASRGRDNEQFF
DNA: TGTGCCAGCAGGGGGCGGGACAATGAGCAGTTCTTC
D: .
V: TRBV6-2/TRBV6-3
size: .
J: TRBJ2-1

CDR3: CASSEVRAFADTQYF
DNA: TGTGCCAGCAGTGAAGTGCGGGCCTTCGCAGATACGCAGTATTTT
D: .
V: TRBV6-1
size: .
J: TRBJ2-3

CDR3: CASSLMGEIYEQYF
DNA: TGTGCCAGCAGCCTTATGGGGGAAATCTACGAGCAGTACTTC
D: .
V: TRBV5-6
size: .
J: TRBJ2-7

CDR3: CASSQPTESTNEKLFF
DNA: TGTGCCAGCAGCCAACCTACTGAGTCAACTAATGAAAAACTGTTTTTT
D: .
V: TRBV3-1
size: .
J: TRBJ1-4

CDR3: CASGGTIHGELFF
DNA: TGTGCCAGCGGAGGGACAATCCACGGGGAGCTGTTTTTT
D: .
V: TRBV4-2
size: .
J: TRBJ2-2

CDR3: CSARDTLGCQETQYF
DNA: TGCAGTGCTAGGGACACTTTGGGGTGCCAAGAGACCCAGTACTTC
D: .
V: TRBV20-1
size: .
J: TRBJ2-5

CDR3: CASSQDGAGASYNEQFF
DNA: TGCGCCAGCAGCCAAGATGGAGCAGGGGCTAGCTACAATGAGCAGTTCTTC
D: .
V: TRBV4-3
size: .
J: TRBJ2-1

CDR3: CASSPRQTGSGTEAFF
DNA: TGTGCCAGCTCACCACGCCAGACGGGGAGCGGCACTGAAGCTTTCTTT
D: .
V: TRBV18
size: .
J: TRBJ1-1

CDR3: CASSQSPPGFENYGYTF
DNA: TGCGCCAGCAGCCAATCCCCCCCAGGGTTCGAAAACTATGGCTACACCTTC
D: .
V: TRBV4-1
size: .
J: TRBJ1-2

CDR3: CASSPRTGVDQPQHF
DNA: TGTGCCAGCAGCCCTAGGACAGGGGTGGATCAGCCCCAGCATTTT
D: TRBD1
V: TRBV12-3/TRBV12-4
size: few
J: TRBJ1-5

CDR3: CASTGQYTEAFF
DNA: TGTGCCAGCACGGGACAGTACACTGAAGCTTTCTTT
D: TRBD1
V: TRBV6-2/TRBV6-3
size: .
J: TRBJ1-1

CDR3: CASSKRTGIEQYF
DNA: TGTGCCAGCAGCAAACGGACAGGGATCGAGCAGTACTTC
D: TRBD1
V: TRBV7-2
size: .
J: TRBJ2-7

CDR3: CASSPGSRNTEAFF
DNA: TGCGCCAGCAGCCCCGGGAGCCGGAACACTGAAGCTTTCTTT
D: .
V: TRBV4-1
size: .
J: TRBJ1-1

CDR3: CASSFHITGQGHRGTDTQYF
DNA: TGTGCCAGCAGTTTTCACATTACCGGACAGGGGCATCGGGGCACAGATACGCAGTATTTT
D: TRBD1
V: TRBV27
size: few
J: TRBJ2-3

CDR3: CASSPGRASYNEQFF
DNA: TGTGCCAGCAGCCCCGGGAGGGCCTCCTACAATGAGCAGTTCTTC
D: TRBD2
V: TRBV7-8
size: few
J: TRBJ2-1

CDR3: CASSPKPGIGGVSSYNEQFF
DNA: TGTGCCAGCAGCCCTAAACCTGGGATAGGGGGGGTGAGCTCCTACAATGAGCAGTTCTTC
D: .
V: TRBV4-2
size: once
J: TRBJ2-1

CDR3: CATSGPKDLHEKLFF
DNA: TGTGCCACCAGCGGCCCAAAGGACCTCCATGAAAAACTGTTTTTT
D: .
V: TRBV15
size: .
J: TRBJ1-4

CDR3: CASSQTSEETQYF
DNA: TGTGCCAGCAGCCAGACTAGCGAAGAGACCCAGTACTTC
D: TRBD2
V: TRBV7-2
size: few
J: TRBJ2-5

CDR3: CSVLNRSSGANVLTF
DNA: TGCAGCGTTTTGAACAGGAGCTCTGGGGCCAACGTCCTGACTTTC
D: .
V: TRBV29-1
size: few
J: TRBJ2-6

CDR3: CASSQEPGPNTGELFF
DNA: TGTGCCAGCAGCCAAGAGCCCGGACCCAACACCGGGGAGCTGTTTTTT
D: .
V: TRBV4-2
size: .
J: TRBJ2-2

CDR3: CASSVFGGTKETQYF
DNA: TGTGCCAGCAGCGTATTCGGGGGGACAAAGGAGACCCAGTACTTC
D: .
V: TRBV9
size: few
J: TRBJ2-5

CDR3: CSARGRAGGYNEQFF
DNA: TGCAGTGCTAGGGGCAGAGCGGGAGGTTACAATGAGCAGTTCTTC
D: TRBD2
V: TRBV20-1
size: .
J: TRBJ2-1

CDR3: CASSYGANIQYF
DNA: TGTGCCAGTAGTTACGGGGCAAACATTCAGTACTTC
D: .
V: TRBV19
size: few
J: TRBJ2-4

CDR3: CASSFFGGQGKNEQYF
DNA: TGTGCCAGCAGCTTTTTTGGAGGCCAGGGGAAAAACGAGCAGTACTTC
D: .
V: TRBV7-9
size: many
J: TRBJ2-7

CDR3: CASSNQPGQGRETQYF
DNA: TGTGCCAGCAGTAATCAACCGGGACAGGGTCGCGAGACCCAGTACTTC
D: TRBD1
V: TRBV28
size: .
J: TRBJ2-5

CDR3: CASKGQGRTEQFF
DNA: TGTGCCAGCAAAGGACAGGGTAGGACTGAGCAGTTCTTC
D: TRBD1
V: TRBV11-2
size: .
J: TRBJ2-1

CDR3: CSAARGDNSPLHF
DNA: TGCAGTGCTGCCCGGGGAGATAATTCACCCCTCCACTTT
D: .
V: TRBV20-1
size: .
J: TRBJ1-6

CDR3: CASNVGNQPQHF
DNA: TGTGCCAGCAACGTAGGGAATCAGCCCCAGCATTTT
D: .
V: TRBV6-6
size: few
J: TRBJ1-5

CDR3: CSVDLGREQFF
DNA: TGCAGCGTTGATCTGGGCCGTGAGCAGTTCTTC
D: .
V: TRBV29-1
size: many
J: TRBJ2-1

CDR3: CASSLIRTGGYLSSYNEQFF
DNA: TGTGCCAGCAGTTTAATTAGGACAGGGGGCTACCTAAGCTCCTACAATGAGCAGTTCTTC
D: TRBD1
V: TRBV27
size: .
J: TRBJ2-1